This T cell receptor (beta chain) was sequenced in a study of human T cells and chemical hapten exposure. This clonotype was seen at least ten times. During construction of the library, unique molecular identifiers were attached to individual cDNA molecules for quantitative, reproducible TCR counting. TCRdb recomputed calls from the RACE reads with MiXCR, one row per CDR3 protein. The sample carries approximately 120,000 distinct CDR3 sequences, 9% to 9.5% recorded once. Time point of the sample: patch test 2, 6 weeks after DPC sensitization. Specified treatment: therapeutic diphenylcyclopropenone sensitization with weekly scalp DPC. V was trimmed by 3 bases and J by 0 bases, leaving 5 bases between them. The CDR3 runs to 13 residues.

The origin of this receptor is a woman aged 40 to 50 with alopecia areata. Some clones in this sample may be carry-over from other donors' samples. This chain joins TRBV12-3 or TRBV12-4 and TRBJ1-1, with D uncertain. Sequences were derived from whole blood, sampled in connection with sensitization to the hapten diphenylcyclopropenone (DPC). CDR3 sequence (DNA): TGTGCCAGCAGTTTGATAGTGAACACTGAAGCTTTCTTT. Translation: CASSLIVNTEAFF.